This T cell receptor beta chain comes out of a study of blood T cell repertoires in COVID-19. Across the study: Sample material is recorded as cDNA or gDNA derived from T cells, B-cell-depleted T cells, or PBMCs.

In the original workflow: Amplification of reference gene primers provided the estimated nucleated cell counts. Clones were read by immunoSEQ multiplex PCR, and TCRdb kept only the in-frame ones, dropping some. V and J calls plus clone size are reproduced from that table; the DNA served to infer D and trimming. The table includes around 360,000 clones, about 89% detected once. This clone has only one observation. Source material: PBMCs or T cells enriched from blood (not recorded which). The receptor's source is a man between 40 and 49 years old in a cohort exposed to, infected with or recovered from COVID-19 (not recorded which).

The DNA of the CDR3 is TGTGCCAGCAGTTTAGAGCGGAACACTGAAGCTTTCTTT. The encoded protein is CASSLERNTEAFF. The chain has TRBV28 and TRBJ1-1; no definite D call. CDR3 length: 13 amino acids. The ends were cut back, 2 bases at V and 1 base at J, with 5 bases in the middle. Germline CDR1 is MDHEN and CDR2 is SYDVKM.